This entry concerns a single T cell receptor beta chain. This receptor's antigen is unknown. One base away there is no much larger clone; base qualities are not given. The sample belongs to a study of blood T cell repertoires in COVID-19 (TCRdb year 2020). A note on the overall study: Samples from collaborators originated in the United States, Italy and Spain and spanned both the acute and convalescent phases of COVID-19. The repertoires were made available in a free public database intended to serve as a resource for research on the immune response to SARS-CoV-2. The material from the prospective study consisted of cDNA or gDNA derived from T cells, B-cell-depleted T cells, or PBMCs. Samples came from the ongoing ImmuneRACE study (first 160 participants) plus 1,254 subjects from 6 global collaborators. Where available, HLA class I and class II types were obtained from metadata supplied by the sample provider rather than from assay-based typing. Subjects who had been exposed to COVID-19, were actively infected with it, or had recovered from it provided the deeply sampled blood TCRbeta repertoires that made up the dataset. Nearly every sample came with metadata listing a de-identified subject ID, COVID-19 status, age in years and sex. Points the paper makes about the study in general: How much clinical and demographic metadata was included differed by source and by participant, and the metadata was provided uncurated.

TCRbeta CDR3 regions were amplified from genomic DNA using the immunoSEQ Assay, a bias-controlled multiplex PCR. As for how the authors treated the data: The number of nucleated cells in each sample was estimated from the amplification of reference gene primers within the assay. To quantify the absolute abundance of each unique TCRbeta CDR3 rearrangement, sequence reads were collapsed and filtered. For each sample, productive Simpson clonality was calculated by taking the square root of Simpson's diversity index across productive rearrangements. TCRdb carries this immuneACCESS record with in-frame sequences only. Its versions omit some clonotypes, under half of them owing to an unresolved V gene in the studies checked, with the rest unexplained. V and J calls plus clone size are reproduced from that table; the DNA served to infer D and trimming. The sample includes 240,000 or so clones, with approximately 83% observed a single time. Roughly 3.5% of the sample goes to the ten largest clones.

The CDR3 measures 14 amino acids from cysteine to phenylalanine. Only the CDR3 part of the read is kept: 42 bases, read in frame from the first base. The germline V gene supplies CDR1 SNHLY and CDR2 FYNNEI. V sheds 6 bases and J sheds 4 bases, leaving 12 bases between their ends. In the prospective study, participants were roughly 18 to 100 years old, resided in fewer than 25 geographic areas of the United States, and were enrolled through a virtual design. In the prospective study, cohorts were assigned on the basis of participant-reported clinical history obtained from a screening survey and a study questionnaire. In the prospective study, whole blood, serum and a nasopharyngeal or oropharyngeal swab were collected from each participant by mobile phlebotomists. Over a roughly 2-month period, participants in the prospective study had the option of providing additional blood draws and questionnaires. Before DNA extraction, prospective study blood samples were shipped either frozen or at room temperature.

Sequenced sample: PBMCs or T cells enriched from blood (not recorded which). The sequence is built from TRBV2 and TRBJ1-4; TRBD1 is perhaps the D gene, given 5 matching bases. The origin of this receptor is a woman aged 40 to 50 with acute COVID-19. The DNA sequence is TGTGCCAGCAGGGACACGGAGTTTAATGAAAAACTGTTTTTT. Translated, it reads CASRDTEFNEKLFF.